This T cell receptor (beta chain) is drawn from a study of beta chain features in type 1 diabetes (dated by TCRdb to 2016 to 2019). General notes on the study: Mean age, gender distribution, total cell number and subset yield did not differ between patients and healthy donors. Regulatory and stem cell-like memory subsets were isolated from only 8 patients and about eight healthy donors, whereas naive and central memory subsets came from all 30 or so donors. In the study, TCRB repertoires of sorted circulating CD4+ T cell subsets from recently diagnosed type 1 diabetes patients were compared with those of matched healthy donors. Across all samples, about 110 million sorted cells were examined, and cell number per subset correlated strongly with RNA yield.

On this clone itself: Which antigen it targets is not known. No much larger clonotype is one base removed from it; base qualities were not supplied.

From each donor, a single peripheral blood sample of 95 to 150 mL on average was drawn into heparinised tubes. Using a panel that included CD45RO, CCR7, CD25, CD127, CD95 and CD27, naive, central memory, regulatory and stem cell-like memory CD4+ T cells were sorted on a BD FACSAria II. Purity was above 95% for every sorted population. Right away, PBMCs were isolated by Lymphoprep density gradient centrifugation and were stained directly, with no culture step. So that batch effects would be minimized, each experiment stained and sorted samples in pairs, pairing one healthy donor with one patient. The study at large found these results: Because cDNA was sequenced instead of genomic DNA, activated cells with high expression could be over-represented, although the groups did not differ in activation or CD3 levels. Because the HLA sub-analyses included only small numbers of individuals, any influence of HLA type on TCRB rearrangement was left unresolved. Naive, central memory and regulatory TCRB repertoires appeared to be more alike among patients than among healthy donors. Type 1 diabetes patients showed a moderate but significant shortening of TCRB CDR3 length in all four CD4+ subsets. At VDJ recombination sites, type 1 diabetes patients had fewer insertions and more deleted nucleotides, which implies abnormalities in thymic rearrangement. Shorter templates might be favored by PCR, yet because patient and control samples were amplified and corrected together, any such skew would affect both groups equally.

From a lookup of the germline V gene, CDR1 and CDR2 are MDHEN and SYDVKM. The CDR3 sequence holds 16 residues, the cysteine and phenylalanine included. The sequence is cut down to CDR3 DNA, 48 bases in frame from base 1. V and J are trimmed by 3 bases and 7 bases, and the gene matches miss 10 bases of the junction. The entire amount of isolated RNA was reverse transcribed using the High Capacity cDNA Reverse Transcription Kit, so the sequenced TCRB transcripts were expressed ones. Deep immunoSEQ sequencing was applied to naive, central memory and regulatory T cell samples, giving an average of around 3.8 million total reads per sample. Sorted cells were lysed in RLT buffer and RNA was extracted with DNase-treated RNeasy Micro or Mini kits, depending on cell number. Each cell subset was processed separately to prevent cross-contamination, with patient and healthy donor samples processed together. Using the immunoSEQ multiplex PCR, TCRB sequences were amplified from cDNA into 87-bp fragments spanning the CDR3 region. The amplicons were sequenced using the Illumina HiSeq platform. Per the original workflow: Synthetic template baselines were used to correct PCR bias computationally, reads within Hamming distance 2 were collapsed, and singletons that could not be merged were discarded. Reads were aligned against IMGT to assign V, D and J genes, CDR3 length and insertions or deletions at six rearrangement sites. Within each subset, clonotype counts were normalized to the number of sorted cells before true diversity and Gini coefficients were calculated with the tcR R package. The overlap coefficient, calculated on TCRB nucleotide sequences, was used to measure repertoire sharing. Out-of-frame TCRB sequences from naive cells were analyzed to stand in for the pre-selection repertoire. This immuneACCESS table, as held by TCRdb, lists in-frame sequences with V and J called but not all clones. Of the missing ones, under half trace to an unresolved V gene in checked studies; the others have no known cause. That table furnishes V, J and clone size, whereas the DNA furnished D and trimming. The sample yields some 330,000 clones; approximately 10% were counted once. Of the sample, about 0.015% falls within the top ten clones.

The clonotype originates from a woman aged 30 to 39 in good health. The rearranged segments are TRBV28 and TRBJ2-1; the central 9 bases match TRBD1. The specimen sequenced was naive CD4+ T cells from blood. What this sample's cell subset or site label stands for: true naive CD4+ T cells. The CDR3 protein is CASSFSRRTGENEQFF. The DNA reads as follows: TGTGCCAGCAGTTTTAGTAGGCGGACAGGGGAAAATGAGCAGTTCTTC.